The TCR beta chain under discussion was sequenced for a study of blood T cell repertoires in COVID-19. As for the study in general: Some COVID-19 samples were acute and others convalescent; all came from the United States, Italy and Spain.

The junction had 6 bases not matched to a gene; V was cut back by 1 base and J by 7 bases. The CDR3 sequence is 13 residues long. Germline V gives CDR1 GTSNPN, CDR2 SVGIG (reference sequence). Sequenced by immunoSEQ multiplex PCR; TCRdb stores in-frame clones only, minus some. The sample comprises around 360,000 clones, around 87% of which are singletons, and over 9.5% rests with the top ten. Recruited during active infection, patients (from Seattle) were subsequently followed longitudinally. The TCR comes from a woman in her twenties or thirties with COVID-19, enrolled during active disease. The J gene is TRBJ1-2, the V gene TRBV30; 7 nucleotides align to TRBD1. The sequencing input was peripheral blood. The CDR3 nucleotides read TGTGCCTGGAGTGCGGACAGGCGGCTTGGCTACACCTTC. As protein: CAWSADRRLGYTF.